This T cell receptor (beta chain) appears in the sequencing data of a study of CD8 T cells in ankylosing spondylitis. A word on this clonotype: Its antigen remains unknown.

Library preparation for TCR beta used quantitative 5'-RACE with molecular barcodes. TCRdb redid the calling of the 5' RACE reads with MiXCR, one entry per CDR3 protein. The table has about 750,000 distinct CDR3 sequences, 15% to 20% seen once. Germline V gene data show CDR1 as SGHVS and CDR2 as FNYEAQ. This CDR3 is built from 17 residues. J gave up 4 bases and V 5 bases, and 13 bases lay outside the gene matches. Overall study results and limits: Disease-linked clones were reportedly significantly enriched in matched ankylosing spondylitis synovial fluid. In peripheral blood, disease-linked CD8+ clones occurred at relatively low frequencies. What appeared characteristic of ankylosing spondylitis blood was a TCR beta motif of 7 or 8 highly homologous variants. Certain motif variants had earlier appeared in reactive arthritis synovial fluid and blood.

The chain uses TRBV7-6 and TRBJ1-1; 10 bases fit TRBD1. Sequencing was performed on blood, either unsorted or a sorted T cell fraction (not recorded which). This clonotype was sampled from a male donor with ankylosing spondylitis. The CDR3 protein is CASSRKPGTGVPTEAFF. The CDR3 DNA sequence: TGTGCCAGCAGCCGTAAACCCGGGACAGGGGTCCCCACTGAAGCTTTCTTT.